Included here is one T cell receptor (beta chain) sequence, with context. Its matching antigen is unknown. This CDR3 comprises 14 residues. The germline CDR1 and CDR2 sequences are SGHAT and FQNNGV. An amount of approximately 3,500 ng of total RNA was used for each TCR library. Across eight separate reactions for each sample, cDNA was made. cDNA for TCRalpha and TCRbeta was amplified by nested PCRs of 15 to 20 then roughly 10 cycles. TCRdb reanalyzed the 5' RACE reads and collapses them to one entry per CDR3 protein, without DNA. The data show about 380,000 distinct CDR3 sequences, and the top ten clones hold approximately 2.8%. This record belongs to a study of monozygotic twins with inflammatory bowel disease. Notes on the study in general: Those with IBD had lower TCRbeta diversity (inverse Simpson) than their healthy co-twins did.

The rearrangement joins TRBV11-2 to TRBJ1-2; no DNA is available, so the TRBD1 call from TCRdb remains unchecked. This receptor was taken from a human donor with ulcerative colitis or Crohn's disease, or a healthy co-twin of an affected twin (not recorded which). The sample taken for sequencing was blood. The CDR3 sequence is CASSRIGAAYGYTF.